This T cell receptor (beta chain) was profiled in a study of neoadjuvant nivolumab and ipilimumab in lung cancer (dated by TCRdb to 2018 to 2021). About the investigation overall: In the NEOSTAR trial, nivolumab was administered intravenously at 3 mg/kg on days 1, 15 and 29, and the combination arm also received ipilimumab 1 mg/kg on day 1 only. Matched pretherapy and resected tumor pairs were analyzed from seven patients, of whom four had been treated with nivolumab and three with nivolumab plus ipilimumab. The primary endpoint of the trial was the rate of major pathologic response (MPR) in the intention-to-treat population of each study arm. The trial treated 44 patients with operable NSCLC: around 23 were randomized to nivolumab monotherapy and 21 to nivolumab plus ipilimumab. TCR repertoires in pretherapy (baseline) peripheral blood were compared with TCR repertoires in tumors resected at surgery after neoadjuvant immune checkpoint blockade. Overall study outcomes, separate from this receptor: Pretherapy blood TCR richness correlated positively with richness in tumors resected after neoadjuvant therapy (Spearman R of about 0.82). Compared with tumor-adjacent uninvolved lung, resected tumors had greater TCR richness and clonality, and increases showed up in more of the dual-therapy-treated tumors. No significant correlation was found between TCR clonality and pathologic tumor regression, and only one major-pathologic-response sample was available for the clonality analysis. A small number of samples was subjected to TCR sequencing. Tumor T-cell richness and clonality rose from pretherapy to surgery in three of three dual-therapy tumors but in only two of four nivolumab-treated tumors.

Sample time point, as interpreted from the label and publication: at surgical resection after neoadjuvant nivolumab +/- ipilimumab. The samples were taken from NEOSTAR, a phase 2 randomized trial in operable NSCLC that tested neoadjuvant nivolumab or nivolumab plus ipilimumab, followed by surgery. As for this clone: Its antigen is unknown. Base qualities are not at hand, and no much larger clone is one base apart.

Library construction relied on the immunoSEQ multiplex PCR assay. On the authors' methods: Repertoires were summarized in terms of richness and clonality, and significantly expanded and contracted clones between pre- and post-therapy samples were identified. TCRdb obtained this table from immuneACCESS and retained in-frame rearrangements with V and J assigned. These tables miss some clones; where compared with another copy, unresolved V genes account for less than half of the shortfall, and the remainder is unexplained. Clonal size and the V and J genes are those of that table, whereas D and trimming came from the DNA. This sample holds about 26,000 clones; 82% were observed only once. Clones ranked in the top ten supply approximately 8.4% of the sample. V sheds 2 bases and J sheds 5 bases, leaving 11 bases between their ends. Looking up the germline V gene (reference sequence) yields CDR1 MNHEY and CDR2 SMNVEV. CDR3 length: 14 amino acids, cysteine to phenylalanine. Just CDR3 DNA is preserved here, 42 bases in frame from base 1.

The clonotype comes from an adult with non-small cell lung cancer. The receptor chain draws on TRBV27 and TRBJ2-3; the D gene is perhaps TRBD2, from 5 matching bases. The sequenced sample was tumor tissue, obtained after neoadjuvant nivolumab, alone or with ipilimumab, at or shortly before surgery. The sequenced DNA: TGTGCCAGCAGTTTAAAGCTACGGGGAGATACGCAGTATTTT. Translation gives CASSLKLRGDTQYF.